The TCR beta chain under discussion was sequenced for a study of blood T cells in healthy people across ages. General study findings and limits: Diversity estimates drawn from one million T cells were deemed underestimates.

Primed by a sample-barcoded 5' primer and a J-beta primer mix, a second PCR proceeded for 7 to 11 cycles. Each CDR3 protein is one row after TCRdb ran MiXCR on the 5' RACE reads. Altogether over a million distinct CDR3 sequences are present, roughly 64% being singletons, with the ten largest covering roughly 7%. The CDR3 contains 17 residues. Germline loops: CDR1 MGHRA, CDR2 YSYEKL. Trimming cost V 4 bases and J 4 bases; bases outside gene matches: 12. The donors, aged about 6 to 90, were healthy Caucasians from Russia. Roughly 10 milliliters was the volume of peripheral blood drawn from each donor. As concerns this clonotype: What it recognizes is unknown.

This chain connects TRBV4-1 to TRBJ1-2; 10 bases match TRBD1. The clonotype comes from a man younger than 35 in good health. Sequencing was done on a sample of blood. Here the CDR3 reads CASSLPTGGRKSYGYTF. As DNA, the CDR3 is TGCGCCAGCAGCCTACCGACAGGGGGCCGTAAATCCTATGGCTACACCTTC.